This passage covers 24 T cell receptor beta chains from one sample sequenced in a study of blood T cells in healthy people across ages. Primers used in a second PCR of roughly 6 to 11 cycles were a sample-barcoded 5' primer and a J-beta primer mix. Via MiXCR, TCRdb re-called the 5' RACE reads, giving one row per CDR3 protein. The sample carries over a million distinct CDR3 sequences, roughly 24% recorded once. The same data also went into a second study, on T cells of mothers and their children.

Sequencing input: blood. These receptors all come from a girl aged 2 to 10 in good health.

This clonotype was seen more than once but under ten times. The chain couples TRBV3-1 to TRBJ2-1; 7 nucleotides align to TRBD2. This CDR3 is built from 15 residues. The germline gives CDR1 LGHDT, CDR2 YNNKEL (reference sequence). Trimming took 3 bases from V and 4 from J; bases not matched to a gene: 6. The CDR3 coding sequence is TGTGCCAGCAGCCATGATACTAGCGTATACAATGAGCAGTTCTTC. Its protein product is CASSHDTSVYNEQFF.

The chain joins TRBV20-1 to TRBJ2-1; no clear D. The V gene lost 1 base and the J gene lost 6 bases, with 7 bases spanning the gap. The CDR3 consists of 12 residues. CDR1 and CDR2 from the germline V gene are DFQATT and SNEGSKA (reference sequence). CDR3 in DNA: TGCAGTGCTAGAGTAGACCGCAATGAGCAGTTCTTC. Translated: CSARVDRNEQFF.

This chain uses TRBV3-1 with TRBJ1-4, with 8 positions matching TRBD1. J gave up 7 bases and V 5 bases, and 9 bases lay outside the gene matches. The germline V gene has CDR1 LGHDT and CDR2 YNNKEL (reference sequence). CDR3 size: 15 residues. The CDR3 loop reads CASSNRGTAVEKLFF. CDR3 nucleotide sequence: TGTGCCAGCAGCAACAGGGGGACCGCCGTTGAAAAACTGTTTTTT.

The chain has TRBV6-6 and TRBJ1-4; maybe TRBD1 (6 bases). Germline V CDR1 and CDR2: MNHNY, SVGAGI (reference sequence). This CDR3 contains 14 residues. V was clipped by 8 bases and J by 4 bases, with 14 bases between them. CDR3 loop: CASSRGGGNEKLFF. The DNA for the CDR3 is TGTGCCAGCTCTCGGGGAGGGGGTAATGAAAAACTGTTTTTT.

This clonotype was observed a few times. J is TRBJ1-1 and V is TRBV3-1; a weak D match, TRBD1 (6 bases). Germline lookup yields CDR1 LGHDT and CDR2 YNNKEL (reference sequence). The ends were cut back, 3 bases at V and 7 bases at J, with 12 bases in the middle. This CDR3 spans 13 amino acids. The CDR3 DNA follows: TGTGCCAGCAGCCATACGACAGGCTTTGAAGCTTTCTTT. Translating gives CASSHTTGFEAFF.

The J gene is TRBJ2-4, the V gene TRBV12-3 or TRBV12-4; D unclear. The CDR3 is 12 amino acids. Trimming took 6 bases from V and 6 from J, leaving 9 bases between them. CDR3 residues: CASRNDGNIQYF. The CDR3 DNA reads TGTGCCAGCAGAAATGATGGAAACATTCAGTACTTC.

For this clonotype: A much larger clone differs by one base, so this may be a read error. CDR3 sequence: CSVGLAGAYERYF. The DNA for the CDR3 is TGCAGCGTTGGACTAGCGGGAGCCTACGAGCGGTACTTC. The chain joins TRBV29-1 to TRBJ2-7; 12 positions agree with TRBD2. The CDR3 is 13 amino acids. Per germline, CDR1 SQVTM and CDR2 ANQGSEA.

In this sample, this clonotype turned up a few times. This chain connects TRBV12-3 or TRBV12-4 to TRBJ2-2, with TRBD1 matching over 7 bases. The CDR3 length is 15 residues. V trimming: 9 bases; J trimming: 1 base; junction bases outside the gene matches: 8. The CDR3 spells CASLSDRKNTGELFF. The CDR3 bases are TGTGCCAGTCTGTCGGACAGGAAGAACACCGGGGAGCTGTTTTTT.

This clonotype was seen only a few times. This CDR3 reads CSAADRGYEQYF. CDR3 sequence (DNA): TGCAGCGCCGCGGACAGGGGCTACGAGCAGTACTTC. V and J are TRBV29-1 and TRBJ2-7; 9 bases line up with TRBD1. The germline V gene encodes CDR1 SQVTM and CDR2 ANQGSEA. V shed 7 bases and J 3 bases; nucleotides not matched to a gene: 4. CDR3 length: 12 residues.

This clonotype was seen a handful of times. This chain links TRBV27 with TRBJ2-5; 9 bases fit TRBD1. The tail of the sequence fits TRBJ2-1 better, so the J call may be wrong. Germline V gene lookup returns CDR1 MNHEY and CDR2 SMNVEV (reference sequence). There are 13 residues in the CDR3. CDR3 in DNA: TGTGCCACGCGGGGACAGGGCCCTAATGAGCAGTTCTTC. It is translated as CATRGQGPNEQFF.

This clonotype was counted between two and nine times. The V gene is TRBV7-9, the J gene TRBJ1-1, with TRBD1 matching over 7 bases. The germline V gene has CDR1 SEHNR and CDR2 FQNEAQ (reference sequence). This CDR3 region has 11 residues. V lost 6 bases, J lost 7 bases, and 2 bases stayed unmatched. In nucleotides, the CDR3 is TGTGCCAGCAGTGACAGGGTTGAAGCTTTCTTT. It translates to CASSDRVEAFF.

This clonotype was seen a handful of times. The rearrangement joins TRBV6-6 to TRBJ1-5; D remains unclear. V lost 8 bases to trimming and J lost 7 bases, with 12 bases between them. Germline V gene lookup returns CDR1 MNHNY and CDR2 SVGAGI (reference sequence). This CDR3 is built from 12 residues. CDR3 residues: CASGPLGQPQHF. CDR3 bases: TGTGCCAGCGGGCCGCTCGGGCAGCCCCAGCATTTT.

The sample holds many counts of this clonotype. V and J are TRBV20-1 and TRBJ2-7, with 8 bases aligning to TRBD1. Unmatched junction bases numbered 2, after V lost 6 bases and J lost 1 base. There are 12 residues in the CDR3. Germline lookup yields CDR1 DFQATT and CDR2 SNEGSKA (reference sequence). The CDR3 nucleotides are TGCAGTGCGGGGACAGGTTCCTACGAGCAGTACTTC. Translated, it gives CSAGTGSYEQYF.

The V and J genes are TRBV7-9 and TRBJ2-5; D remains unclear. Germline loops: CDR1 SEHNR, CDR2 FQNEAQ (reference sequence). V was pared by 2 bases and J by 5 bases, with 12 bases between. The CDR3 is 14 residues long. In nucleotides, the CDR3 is TGTGCCAGCAGCTTACCGGGTCCCAGGGAGACCCAGTACTTC. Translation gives CASSLPGPRETQYF. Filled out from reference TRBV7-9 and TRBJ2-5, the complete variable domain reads DTGVSQNPRHKITKRGQNVTFRCDPISEHNRLYWYRQTLGQGPEFLTYFQNEAQLEKSRLLSDRFSAERPKGSFSTLEIQRTEQGDSAMYLCASSLPGPRETQYFGPGTRLLVL.

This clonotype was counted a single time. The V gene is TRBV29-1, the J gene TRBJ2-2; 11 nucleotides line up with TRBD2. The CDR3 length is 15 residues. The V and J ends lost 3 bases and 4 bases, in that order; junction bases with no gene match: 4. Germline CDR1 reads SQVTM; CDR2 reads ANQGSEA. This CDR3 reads CSVEVAGGPTGELFF. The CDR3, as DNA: TGCAGCGTTGAGGTAGCGGGGGGGCCCACCGGGGAGCTGTTTTTT.

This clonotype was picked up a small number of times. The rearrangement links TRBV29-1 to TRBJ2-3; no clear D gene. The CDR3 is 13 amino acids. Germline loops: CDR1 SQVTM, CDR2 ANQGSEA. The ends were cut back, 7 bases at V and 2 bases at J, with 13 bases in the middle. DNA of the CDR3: TGCAGCGCGGACGGATTTCTCACAGATACGCAGTATTTT. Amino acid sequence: CSADGFLTDTQYF.

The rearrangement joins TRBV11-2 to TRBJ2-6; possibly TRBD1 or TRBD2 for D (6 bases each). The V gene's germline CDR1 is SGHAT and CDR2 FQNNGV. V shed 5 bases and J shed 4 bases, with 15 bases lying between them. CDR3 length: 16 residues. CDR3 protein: CASSPTGAGGANVLTF. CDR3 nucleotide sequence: TGTGCCAGCAGCCCCACGGGGGCGGGCGGGGCCAACGTCCTGACTTTC.

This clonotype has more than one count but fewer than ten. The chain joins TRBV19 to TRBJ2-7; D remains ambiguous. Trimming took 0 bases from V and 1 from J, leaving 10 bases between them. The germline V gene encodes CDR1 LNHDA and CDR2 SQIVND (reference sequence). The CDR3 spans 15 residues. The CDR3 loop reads CASSIDLGLSYEQYF. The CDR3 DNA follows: TGTGCCAGTAGTATAGACTTGGGGTTGTCCTACGAGCAGTACTTC. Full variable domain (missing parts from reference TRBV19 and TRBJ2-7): DGGITQSPKYLFRKEGQNVTLSCEQNLNHDAMYWYRQDPGQGLRLIYYSQIVNDFQKGDIAEGYSVSREKKESFPLTVTSAQKNPTAFYLCASSIDLGLSYEQYFGPGTRLTVT.

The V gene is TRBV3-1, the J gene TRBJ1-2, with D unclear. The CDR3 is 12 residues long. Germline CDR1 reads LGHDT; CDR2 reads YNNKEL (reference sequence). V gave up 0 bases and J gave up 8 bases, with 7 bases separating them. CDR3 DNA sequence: TGTGCCAGCAGCCAAGAGGGGAAGGGCTACACCTTC. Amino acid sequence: CASSQEGKGYTF.

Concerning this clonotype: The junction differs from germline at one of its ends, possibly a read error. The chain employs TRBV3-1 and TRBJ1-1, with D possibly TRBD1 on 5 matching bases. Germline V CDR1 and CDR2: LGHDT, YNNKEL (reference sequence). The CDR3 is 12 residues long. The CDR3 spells CASSDSYTEASF. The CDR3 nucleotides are TGTGCCAGCAGCGACAGTTACACTGAAGCTTCCTTT. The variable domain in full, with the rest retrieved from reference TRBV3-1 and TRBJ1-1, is DTAVSQTPKYLVTQMGNDKSIKCEQNLGHDTMYWYKQDSKKFLKIMFSYNNKELIINETVPNRFSPKSPDKAHLNLHINSLELGDSAVYFCASSDSYTEASFGQGTRLTVV.

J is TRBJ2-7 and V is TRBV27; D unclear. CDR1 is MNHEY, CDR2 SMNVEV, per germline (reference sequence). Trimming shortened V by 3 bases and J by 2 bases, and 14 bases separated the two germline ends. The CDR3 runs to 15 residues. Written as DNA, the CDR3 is TGTGCCAGCAGTTTGTTTACCGAAACTACCTACGAGCAGTACTTC. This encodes CASSLFTETTYEQYF.

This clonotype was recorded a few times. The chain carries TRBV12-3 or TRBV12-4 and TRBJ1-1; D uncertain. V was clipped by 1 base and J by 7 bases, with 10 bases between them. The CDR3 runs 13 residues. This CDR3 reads CASSLGAIIEAFF. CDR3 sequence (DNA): TGTGCCAGCAGTTTAGGGGCTATCATTGAAGCTTTCTTT.

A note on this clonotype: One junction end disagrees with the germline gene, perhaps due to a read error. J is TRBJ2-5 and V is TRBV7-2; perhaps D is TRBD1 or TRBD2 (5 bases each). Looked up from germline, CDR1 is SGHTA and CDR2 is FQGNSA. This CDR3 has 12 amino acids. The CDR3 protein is CASRTDLGTQYF. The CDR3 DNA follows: TGTGCCAGCAGGACTGATTTGGGGACCCAATACTTC.

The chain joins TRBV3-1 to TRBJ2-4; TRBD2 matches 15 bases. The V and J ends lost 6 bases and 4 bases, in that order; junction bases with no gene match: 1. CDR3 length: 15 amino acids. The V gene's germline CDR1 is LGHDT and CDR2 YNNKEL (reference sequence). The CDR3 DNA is TGTGCCAGCAGTGGACTAGCGGGGGGGAAAAACATTCAGTACTTC. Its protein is CASSGLAGGKNIQYF. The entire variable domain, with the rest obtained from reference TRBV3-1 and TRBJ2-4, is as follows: DTAVSQTPKYLVTQMGNDKSIKCEQNLGHDTMYWYKQDSKKFLKIMFSYNNKELIINETVPNRFSPKSPDKAHLNLHINSLELGDSAVYFCASSGLAGGKNIQYFGAGTRLSVL.